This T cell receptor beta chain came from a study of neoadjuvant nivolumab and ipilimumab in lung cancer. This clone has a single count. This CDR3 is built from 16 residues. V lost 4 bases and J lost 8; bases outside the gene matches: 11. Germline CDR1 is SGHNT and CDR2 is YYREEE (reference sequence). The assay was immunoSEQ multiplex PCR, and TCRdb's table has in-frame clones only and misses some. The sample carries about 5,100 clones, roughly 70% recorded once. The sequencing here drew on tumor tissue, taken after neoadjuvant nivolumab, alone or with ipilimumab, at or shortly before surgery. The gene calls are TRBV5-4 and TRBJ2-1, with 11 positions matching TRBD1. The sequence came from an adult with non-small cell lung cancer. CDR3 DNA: TGTGCCAGCAGCAAATTCCGGGACAGGGGGATAGATGAGCAGTTCTTC. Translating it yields CASSKFRDRGIDEQFF. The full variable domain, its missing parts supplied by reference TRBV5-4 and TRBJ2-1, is ETGVTQSPTHLIKTRGQQVTLRCSSQSGHNTVSWYQQALGQGPQFIFQYYREEENGRGNFPPRFSGLQFPNYSSELNVNALELDDSALYLCASSKFRDRGIDEQFFGPGTRLTVL.